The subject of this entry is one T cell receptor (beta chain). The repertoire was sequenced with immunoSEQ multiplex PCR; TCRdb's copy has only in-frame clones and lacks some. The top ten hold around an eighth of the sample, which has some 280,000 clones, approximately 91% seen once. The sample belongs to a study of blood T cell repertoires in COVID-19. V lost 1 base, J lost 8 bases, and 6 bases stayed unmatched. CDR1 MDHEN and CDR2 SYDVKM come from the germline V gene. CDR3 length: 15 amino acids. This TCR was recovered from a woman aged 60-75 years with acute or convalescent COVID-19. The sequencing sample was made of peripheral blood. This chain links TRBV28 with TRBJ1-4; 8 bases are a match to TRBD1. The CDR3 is CASSLSGGFGEKLFF. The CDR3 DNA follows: TGTGCCAGCAGTTTATCAGGGGGCTTCGGAGAAAAACTGTTTTTT.